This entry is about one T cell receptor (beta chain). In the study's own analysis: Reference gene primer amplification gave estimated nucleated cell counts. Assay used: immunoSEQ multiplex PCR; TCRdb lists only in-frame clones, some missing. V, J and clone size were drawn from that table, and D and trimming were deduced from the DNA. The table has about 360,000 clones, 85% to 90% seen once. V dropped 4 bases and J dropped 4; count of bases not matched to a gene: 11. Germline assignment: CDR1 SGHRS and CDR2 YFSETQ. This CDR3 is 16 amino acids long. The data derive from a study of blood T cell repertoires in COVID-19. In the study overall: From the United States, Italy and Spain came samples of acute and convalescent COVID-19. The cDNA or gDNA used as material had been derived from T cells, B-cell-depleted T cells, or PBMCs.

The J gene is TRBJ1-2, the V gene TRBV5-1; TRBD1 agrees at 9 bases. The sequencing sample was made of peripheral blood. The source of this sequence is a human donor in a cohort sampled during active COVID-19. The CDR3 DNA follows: TGCGCCAGCAGCCCGTCCCGGGACAGGGTGCCCTATGGCTACACCTTC. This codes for CASSPSRDRVPYGYTF.